The 4 T cell receptor beta chains below were found in one sample sequenced in a study of blood T cell repertoires in COVID-19 (dated by TCRdb to the early 2020s). Libraries were built with the immunoSEQ multiplex PCR assay. Held by TCRdb, this immuneACCESS table contains in-frame sequences only and omits some clones. Under half of the omission traces to an unresolved V gene where checked; the cause of the rest is unknown. The sample profile shows about 210,000 clones; around 89% of them were found once. Together, the top ten hold approximately 8.1% of the sample. The sequenced material came from PBMCs or T cells enriched from blood (not recorded which). Receptor source: a woman aged 18-29 years who had recovered from COVID-19.

The chain is built from TRBV27 and TRBJ1-2; 12 bases agree with TRBD1. The CDR3 runs to 16 residues. CDR1 and CDR2 (germline): MNHEY, SMNVEV (reference sequence). V was clipped by 4 bases and J by 7 bases; unmatched bases: 10. CDR3: CASSSYAGQGAGGYTF. The DNA for the CDR3 is TGTGCCAGCAGTTCCTACGCGGGACAGGGGGCGGGTGGCTACACCTTC.

The V and J genes are TRBV30 and TRBJ1-5; 12 positions match TRBD1. J was trimmed by 7 bases and V by 5 bases; bases with no gene match: 3. From germline, CDR1 is GTSNPN and CDR2 SVGIG (reference sequence). CDR3 length: 13 amino acids. CDR3 region: CAWGGTGGQPQHF. CDR3 bases: TGTGCCTGGGGAGGGACAGGGGGCCAGCCCCAGCATTTT.

The rearrangement joins TRBV6-1 to TRBJ1-6; D may be TRBD1 (5 bases). V dropped 1 base and J dropped 7 bases, with 11 bases sitting between them. CDR1 and CDR2 from the germline V gene are MNHNS and SASEGT. The CDR3 is 15 amino acids. CDR3 coding DNA: TGTGCCAGCAGTGAAGAGACAGCCAACAATTCACCCCTCCACTTT. Its translation is CASSEETANNSPLHF.

The chain links TRBV4-1 to TRBJ1-6; TRBD1 is a possible D gene (5 bases). V shed 2 bases and J shed 0 bases, with 8 bases lying between them. The CDR3 extends over 16 amino acids. CDR1 is MGHRA, CDR2 YSYEKL, per germline. CDR3 coding DNA: TGCGCCAGCAGCCAAACCAGGGACTCCTATAATTCACCCCTCCACTTT. Encoded protein: CASSQTRDSYNSPLHF.